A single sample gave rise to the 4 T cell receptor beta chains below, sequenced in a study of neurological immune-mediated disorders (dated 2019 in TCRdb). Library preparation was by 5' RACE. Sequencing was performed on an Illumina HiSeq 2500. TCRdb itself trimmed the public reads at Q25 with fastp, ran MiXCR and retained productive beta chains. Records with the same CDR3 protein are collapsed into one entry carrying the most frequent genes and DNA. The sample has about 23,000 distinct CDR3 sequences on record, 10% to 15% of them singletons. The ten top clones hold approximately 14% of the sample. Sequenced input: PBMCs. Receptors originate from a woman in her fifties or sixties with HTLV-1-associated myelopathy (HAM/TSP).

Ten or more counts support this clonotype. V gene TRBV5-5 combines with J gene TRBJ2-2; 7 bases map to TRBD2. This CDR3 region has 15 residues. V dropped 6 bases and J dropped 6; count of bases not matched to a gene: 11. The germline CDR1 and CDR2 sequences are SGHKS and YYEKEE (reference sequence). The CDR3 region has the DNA TGTGCCAGCACCCTCGTCGGGAGGCGGGCCGGGGAGCTGTTTTTT. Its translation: CASTLVGRRAGELFF.

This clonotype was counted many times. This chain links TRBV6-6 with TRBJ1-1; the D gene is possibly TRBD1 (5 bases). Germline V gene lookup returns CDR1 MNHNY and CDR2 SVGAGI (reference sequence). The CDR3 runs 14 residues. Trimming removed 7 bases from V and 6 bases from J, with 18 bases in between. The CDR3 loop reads CASNPWGGVAEAFF. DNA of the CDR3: TGTGCCAGCAACCCCTGGGGGGGGGTGGCTGAAGCTTTCTTT.

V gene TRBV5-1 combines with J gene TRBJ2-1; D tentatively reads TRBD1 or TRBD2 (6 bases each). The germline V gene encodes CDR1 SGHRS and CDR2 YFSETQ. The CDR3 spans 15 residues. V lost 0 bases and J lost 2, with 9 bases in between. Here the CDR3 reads CASSLGRGAYNEQFF. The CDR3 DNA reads TGCGCCAGCAGCTTGGGGAGGGGGGCCTACAATGAGCAGTTCTTC.

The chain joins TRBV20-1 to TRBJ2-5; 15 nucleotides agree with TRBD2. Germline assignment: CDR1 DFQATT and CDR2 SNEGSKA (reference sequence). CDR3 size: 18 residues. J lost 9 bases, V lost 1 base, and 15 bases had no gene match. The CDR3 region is CSARGQGLAGGRTAAQYF. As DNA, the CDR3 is TGCAGTGCTAGAGGGCAGGGACTAGCGGGGGGTAGGACGGCGGCCCAGTACTTC.